What follows are 8 T cell receptor beta chains derived from one specimen sequenced in a study of long-term antiretroviral therapy in people with HIV. At survey level, the immunoSEQ assay was run in its v3.0 version. Assay: immunoSEQ multiplex PCR; the TCRdb copy retains only in-frame clones and omits some. The sample yields about 35,000 clones, around 79% seen once. The input for sequencing was unsorted PBMCs, taken 3 years after starting antiretroviral therapy. These receptors all come from a man aged 45-65 years with HIV.

V is TRBV7-9 and J is TRBJ2-5, with D uncertain. CDR1 is SEHNR and CDR2 is FQNEAQ in the germline V gene (reference sequence). The CDR3 contains 16 residues. V was trimmed by 5 bases and J by 8 bases, leaving 24 bases between them. The chain's CDR3 is CASSPTEWGTPGTQYF. The CDR3 DNA sequence: TGTGCCAGCAGCCCGACCGAATGGGGTACTCCCGGTACCCAGTACTTC.

The chain has TRBV7-9 and TRBJ2-5; possibly TRBD2 for D (5 bases). The CDR3 consists of 13 residues. Deletions cut 4 bases from V and 7 bases from J, with 13 bases between. CDR1 and CDR2 from the germline V gene are SEHNR and FQNEAQ (reference sequence). The CDR3 is CASSSSGEGTQYF. The CDR3 nucleotides read TGTGCCAGCAGCTCATCCGGGGAAGGGACCCAGTACTTC.

The chain links TRBV4-3 to TRBJ1-1; D not certain. This CDR3 contains 16 residues. The V gene's germline CDR1 is LGHNA and CDR2 YSLEER. V gave up 0 bases and J gave up 6 bases, with 17 bases separating them. CDR3 residues: CASSQDLGGWGAEAFF. The CDR3, as DNA: TGCGCCAGCAGCCAAGATTTGGGTGGTTGGGGAGCTGAAGCTTTCTTT.

This rearrangement joins TRBV7-9 to TRBJ2-7; D is possibly TRBD1 (6 bases). The CDR3 contains 17 residues. V was clipped by 4 bases and J by 0 bases, with 19 bases between them. Germline V gives CDR1 SEHNR, CDR2 FQNEAQ (reference sequence). The chain's CDR3 is CASSSRLSPDSSYEQYF. CDR3 coding DNA: TGTGCCAGCAGCTCGAGACTCTCCCCGGACAGCTCCTACGAGCAGTACTTC.

The J gene is TRBJ1-5, the V gene TRBV18; unclear D gene. The germline CDR1 and CDR2 sequences are KGHSH and LQKENI. The CDR3 consists of 15 residues. V gave up 6 bases and J gave up 4 bases, with 16 bases separating them. The CDR3 protein is CASSDKQEYNQPQHF. CDR3 coding DNA: TGTGCCAGCTCTGACAAACAAGAATATAATCAGCCCCAGCATTTT.

There are a few counts of this clone. The J gene is TRBJ2-7, the V gene TRBV11-2; D is possibly TRBD2 (5 bases). Between the trimmed V and J ends, which lost 4 bases and 13 bases, there was a span of 14 bases. In germline, CDR1 is SGHAT, CDR2 FQNNGV. This CDR3 has 11 amino acids. The CDR3 here is CASSSPLGLYF. CDR3 sequence (DNA): TGTGCCAGCAGCTCCCCACTAGGCCTTTACTTC.

This chain joins TRBV27 and TRBJ2-5; D is perhaps TRBD2 (6 bases). Germline V gene sequence: CDR1 MNHEY, CDR2 SMNVEV (reference sequence). This CDR3 comprises 15 residues. Between the trimmed V and J ends, which lost 5 bases and 2 bases, there was a span of 15 bases. CDR3 nucleotide sequence: TGTGCCAGCAGTGGCCTTAGCGGAGGGCAAGAGACCCAGTACTTC. This codes for CASSGLSGGQETQYF.

This clone was counted a few times. The chain joins TRBV5-6 to TRBJ1-6, with TRBD1 identical over 11 bases. The CDR3 is 17 amino acids. The junction had 10 bases not matched to a gene; V was cut back by 2 bases and J by 9 bases. CDR1 SGHDT and CDR2 YYEEEE come from the germline V gene. CDR3 sequence: CASSLRTGGGWGSPLHF. Here the CDR3 DNA reads TGTGCCAGCAGCTTAAGGACAGGGGGCGGGTGGGGTTCACCCCTCCACTTT. The whole variable domain, filled in from reference TRBV5-6 and TRBJ1-6, reads DAGVTQSPTHLIKTRGQQVTLRCSPKSGHDTVSWYQQALGQGPQFIFQYYEEEERQRGNFPDRFSGHQFPNYSSELNVNALLLGDSALYLCASSLRTGGGWGSPLHFGNGTRLTVT.